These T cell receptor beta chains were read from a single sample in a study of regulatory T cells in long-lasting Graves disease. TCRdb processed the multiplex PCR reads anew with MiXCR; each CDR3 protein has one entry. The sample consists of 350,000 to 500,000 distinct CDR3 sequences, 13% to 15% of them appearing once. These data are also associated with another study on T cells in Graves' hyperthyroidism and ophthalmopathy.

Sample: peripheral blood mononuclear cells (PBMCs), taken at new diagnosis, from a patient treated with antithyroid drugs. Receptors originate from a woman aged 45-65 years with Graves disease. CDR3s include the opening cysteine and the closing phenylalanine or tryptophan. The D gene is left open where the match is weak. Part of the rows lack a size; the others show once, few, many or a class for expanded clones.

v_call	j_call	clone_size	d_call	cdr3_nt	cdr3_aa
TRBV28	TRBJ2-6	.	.	TGTGCCAGCAGTTCAACTATATCTGGGGCCAACGTCCTGACTTTC	CASSSTISGANVLTF
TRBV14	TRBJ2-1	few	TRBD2	TGTGCCAGCAGCCAAGGAACTAGCGGGAGATGGAGGGGGCTTCGCAATGAGCAGTTCTTC	CASSQGTSGRWRGLRNEQFF
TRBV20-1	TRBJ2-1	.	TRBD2	TGCAGTGCCACGACTAGCGGATACTACAATGAGCAGTTCTTC	CSATTSGYYNEQFF
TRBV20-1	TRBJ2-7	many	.	TGCAGTGCTATCCCCGGGACTGGGACCCTCTACGAGCAGTACTTC	CSAIPGTGTLYEQYF
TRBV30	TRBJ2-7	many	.	TGTGCCTGGAGAGTACGGTCCCATAGGAACGAGCAGTACTTC	CAWRVRSHRNEQYF
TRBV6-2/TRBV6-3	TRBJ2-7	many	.	TGTGCCAGCAGTTATTCGAGGGGGGGAAGCTCCTACGAGCAGTACTTC	CASSYSRGGSSYEQYF
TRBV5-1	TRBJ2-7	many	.	TGTGCCAGCAGCTTAGAAGGGGAGCAGTACTTC	CASSLEGEQYF
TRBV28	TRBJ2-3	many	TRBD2	TGTGCCAGCAGTTATTCGCTAGCGGTACTAACAGATACGCAGTATTTT	CASSYSLAVLTDTQYF
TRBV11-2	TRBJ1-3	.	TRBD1	TGTGCCAGCAGCTCAATACCGGGACAGGGGGCGGTCAGGGCCACCATATATTTT	CASSSIPGQGAVRATIYF
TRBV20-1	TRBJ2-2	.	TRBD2	TGCAGTGCTCGTAGGGGGCGGGAGGGCCCCGGGGAGCTGTTTTTT	CSARRGREGPGELFF
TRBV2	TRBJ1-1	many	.	TGTGCCAGCAGGGGTGGGTTGGAAGCTTTCTTT	CASRGGLEAFF
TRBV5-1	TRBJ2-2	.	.	TGCGCCAGCAGCTTGTGGCAGTCGGGAGTTGGCACCGGGGAGCTGTTTTTT	CASSLWQSGVGTGELFF
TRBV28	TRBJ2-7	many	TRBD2	TGTGCCAGCAGAACACTAGCGGGGGGAGGACTATTCGAGCAGTACTTC	CASRTLAGGGLFEQYF
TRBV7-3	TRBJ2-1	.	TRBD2	TGTGCCAGCAGCTTCAGTTCTAGCGGGAGTGGGAGTGAGCAGTTCTTC	CASSFSSSGSGSEQFF
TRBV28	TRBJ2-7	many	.	TGTGCCAGCAGCCAGGAGGAAGAGCAGTACTTC	CASSQEEEQYF
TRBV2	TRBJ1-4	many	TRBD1	TGTGCCAGCAGCGCGGACAGGGGACGAGAAAAACTGTTTTTT	CASSADRGREKLFF
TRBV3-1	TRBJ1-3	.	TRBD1	TGTGCCAGCAGCCCACAGGGGGCGATGGGAAACACCATATATTTT	CASSPQGAMGNTIYF
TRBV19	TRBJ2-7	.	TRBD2	TGTGCCAGTGGACTAGCGGGAGGCGAGCAGTACTTC	CASGLAGGEQYF
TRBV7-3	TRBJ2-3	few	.	TGTGCCAGCAGCTTATCCCGGGAGAGAGCAGATACGCAGTATTTT	CASSLSRERADTQYF
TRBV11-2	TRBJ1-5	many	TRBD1	TGTGCCAGCAGCTTAGGAAGGACAGGGGTCTGGCAGCCCCAGCATTTT	CASSLGRTGVWQPQHF
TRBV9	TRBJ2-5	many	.	TGTGCCAGCAGCGATTCCAACCAAGAGACCCAGTACTTC	CASSDSNQETQYF
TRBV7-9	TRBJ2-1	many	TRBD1	TGTGCCAGCAAGGGGGCTGGGTTGTACAATGAGCAGTTCTTC	CASKGAGLYNEQFF
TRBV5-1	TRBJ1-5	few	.	TGCGCCAGCAGCTGGGGAATCGGGCAGCCCCAGCATTTT	CASSWGIGQPQHF
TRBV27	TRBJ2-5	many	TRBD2	TGTGCCAGCAGTTTGGCCGGGGGGGTAGCGGGAGTACAGACCCAGTACTTC	CASSLAGGVAGVQTQYF
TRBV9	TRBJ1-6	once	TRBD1	TGTGCCAGCAGCGTAGTGTCAGGACAGGGGTATTCACCCCTCCACTTT	CASSVVSGQGYSPLHF
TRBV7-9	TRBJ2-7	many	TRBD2	TGTGCCAGCAGCTTAGCTAGCGGGGATGCGCAGTACTTC	CASSLASGDAQYF